The present TCR beta chain was sequenced within a study of response to subunit inactivated influenza vaccine. General study points: After each seasonal influenza vaccination, few new T cells are recruited, the authors suggested.

TCRdb processed the RT-PCR reads anew with MiXCR; each CDR3 protein has one entry. The sample holds hundreds of thousands of distinct CDR3 sequences, approximately 7.7% seen once. J was trimmed by 5 bases and V by 2 bases; bases with no gene match: 2. The CDR3 totals 13 residues. Looked up from germline, CDR1 is SGHVS and CDR2 is FNYEAQ. With respect to this clonotype: The antigen remains unidentified.

V and J are TRBV7-6 and TRBJ2-7, with 8 bases matching TRBD1. Specimen: PBMCs from blood, collected around 2 years after vaccination. The origin of this receptor is a man in his fifties or sixties who received an inactivated influenza vaccine. The CDR3 sequence is CASSLPDRDEQYF. The CDR3, as DNA: TGTGCCAGCAGCTTACCGGACAGGGACGAGCAGTACTTC. Based on the CDR3 plus reference TRBV7-6 and TRBJ2-7, the full variable domain is GAGVSQSPRYKVTKRGQDVALRCDPISGHVSLYWYRQALGQGPEFLTYFNYEAQQDKSGLPNDRFSAERPEGSISTLTIQRTEQRDSAMYRCASSLPDRDEQYFGPGTRLTVT.